This TCR beta chain was recovered during a study of CD8 T cells in ankylosing spondylitis. This clonotype was seen more than once but under ten times. Germline CDR1 MDHEN, CDR2 SYDVKM. V dropped 3 bases and J dropped 4 bases, with 15 bases sitting between them. CDR3 length equals 16 residues. TCRdb recomputed calls from the 5' RACE reads with MiXCR, one row per CDR3 protein. The sample contains 100,000 to 150,000 distinct CDR3 sequences, about an eighth of which appear only once. The sequenced sample was blood, either unsorted or a sorted T cell fraction (not recorded which). The receptor was derived from a female donor with ankylosing spondylitis or in good health (not recorded which). The chain links TRBV28 to TRBJ1-4; a weak D match, TRBD1 (5 bases). The CDR3, as DNA: TGTGCCAGCAGTTTTCATGGAGGGGCCGGTAATGAAAAACTGTTTTTT. It codes for CASSFHGGAGNEKLFF.